The clone carrying this TCR beta chain has just a few counts. Its antigen remains unidentified. The data belong to a study of cytotoxic CD8 clonotypes in ibrutinib-treated CLL. Study as a whole: Of the patients, under 13 were relapsed/refractory, some 15 treatment-naive and 17 to 18 IGHV unmutated.

Study findings and constraints: Under treatment, the uncommon public clonotypes either contracted or remained stable.

The method was immunoSEQ multiplex PCR; TCRdb's version includes in-frame clones alone and lacks a portion of them. This sample carries thousands of clones, around 70% of them seen once, and the ten largest clones take approximately 25%. V lost 2 bases and J 0 bases, leaving 8 bases between the germline ends. The CDR3 runs 14 residues. Germline V gene lookup returns CDR1 SGHAT and CDR2 FQNNGV. Extraction of around 2 micrograms of genomic DNA from cryopreserved PBMCs supplied material for TCR beta libraries. Sequences were derived from PBMCs, sampled before ibrutinib treatment. The chain links TRBV11-2 to TRBJ2-7; weak D call: TRBD2 (5 bases). This TCR derives from a human donor with chronic lymphocytic leukemia. The CDR3 sequence: CASSLSTSSYEQYF. The CDR3 DNA reads as TGTGCCAGCAGCTTAAGTACTAGCTCCTACGAGCAGTACTTC.